A selection of T cell receptor beta chains follows, all from one sample in a study of blood T cells in healthy people across ages. TCRdb re-derived calls from the 5' RACE reads in MiXCR, one entry per CDR3 protein. The repertoire holds fewer than 2,000,000 distinct CDR3 sequences, with about 35% as singletons. What was sequenced was blood. All receptors derive from a woman younger than 45 in good health. Both conserved end residues are part of each CDR3. Each record gives: J gene, clone size, V gene, CDR3 length, D gene, CDR3 DNA, CDR3 protein. A D gene is named only where the DNA matches it firmly. Rows may omit the clone size; those that give it use once, few, many or a size class.

>TRBJ1-6|NA|TRBV4-1|16|TRBD1
TGCGCCAGCAGCCAAGAACCGGGACAGGGGGCCTCACCCCTCCACTTT
CASSQEPGQGASPLHF
>TRBJ2-1|few|TRBV11-2|17|TRBD2
TGTGCCAGCAGCTCAACTAGCGGGCCGTTTTCCTACAATGAGCAGTTCTTC
CASSSTSGPFSYNEQFF
>TRBJ2-5|few|TRBV27|15|NA
TGTGCCAGCAGTTTAGGCAGCCCTTCGCGGGAGACCCAGTACTTC
CASSLGSPSRETQYF
>TRBJ2-2|NA|TRBV12-3/TRBV12-4|17|NA
TGTGCCAGCAGTTCGTACCTAGACAGTAAGAACACCGGGGAGCTGTTTTTT
CASSSYLDSKNTGELFF
>TRBJ1-1|NA|TRBV28|17|NA
TGTGCCAGCTTACAGGTAGTTCAGACAGGTCCGAACACTGAAGCTTTCTTT
CASLQVVQTGPNTEAFF
>TRBJ2-7|few|TRBV6-1|18|TRBD2
TGTGCCAGCATTGGGACTAGCGGGAGGGCTCCCCTCTCCTACGAGCAGTACTTC
CASIGTSGRAPLSYEQYF
>TRBJ1-2|few|TRBV29-1|12|NA
TGCAGCGTTGTGGTAGATAACTATGGCTACACCTTC
CSVVVDNYGYTF
>TRBJ2-3|NA|TRBV20-1|15|NA
TGCAGTGCTAGAGATCCACGCGGTCCTTCAGGTACGCAGTATTTT
CSARDPRGPSGTQYF
>TRBJ2-1|NA|TRBV10-3|16|NA
TGTGCCATCAGTGAGTCGGGGAGAGGCTCCTACAATGAGCAGTTCTTC
CAISESGRGSYNEQFF
>TRBJ1-1|NA|TRBV20-1|14|TRBD1
TGCAGTGCTAGAGAAGGGACAGGGGGTACTGAAGCTTTCTTT
CSAREGTGGTEAFF
>TRBJ1-2|NA|TRBV2|13|TRBD1
TGTGCCAACCCGAGAACGGACAGGGATGGCTACACCTTC
CANPRTDRDGYTF
>TRBJ2-5|NA|TRBV20-1|13|TRBD1
TGCAGTGCAGAAGGACAGGGGCAAGAGACCCAGTACTTC
CSAEGQGQETQYF
>TRBJ2-7|few|TRBV6-2/TRBV6-3|13|NA
TGTGCCAGCAGTCGCCCGGCACTCTACGAGCAGTACTTC
CASSRPALYEQYF
>TRBJ1-1|NA|TRBV4-1|16|NA
TGCGCCAGCAGCCATCCCAGCGGGGGCCTAAACACTGAAGCTTTCTTT
CASSHPSGGLNTEAFF
>TRBJ2-3|NA|TRBV27|15|TRBD2
TGTGCCACCGCGGGACTAGCGGGAGGAACAGATACGCAGTATTTT
CATAGLAGGTDTQYF
>TRBJ1-1|few|TRBV29-1|13|NA
TGCAGCGTCCGATCCACCCGTGACACTGAAGCTTTCTTT
CSVRSTRDTEAFF
>TRBJ2-3|many|TRBV5-1|17|NA
TGCGCCAGCAGCCGGGACTCCCCGTATCGGGCGGGAGATACGCAGTATTTT
CASSRDSPYRAGDTQYF
>TRBJ1-1|few|TRBV7-2|14|NA
TGTGCCAGCAGCCCCATGACGCTAATATCGGGGGCTTTCTTT
CASSPMTLISGAFF
>TRBJ1-5|few|TRBV6-1|17|NA
TGTGCCAGCAGGGGTCCCCGGGACGAACGTGGCAATCAGCCCCAGCATTTT
CASRGPRDERGNQPQHF
>TRBJ1-5|NA|TRBV6-1|15|NA
TGTGCCAGCACCGAGGGGGTAGGGTTGGGTCAGCCCCAGCATTTT
CASTEGVGLGQPQHF
>TRBJ2-3|NA|TRBV20-1|12|NA
TGCAGTGCCGAGCTAGGTACAGATACGCAGTATTTT
CSAELGTDTQYF
>TRBJ2-3|few|TRBV4-1|15|NA
TGCGCCAGCAGCCAAGAGTCGGGGAGCACAGATACGCAGTATTTT
CASSQESGSTDTQYF
>TRBJ2-7|few|TRBV29-1|14|TRBD2
TGCGGCGTTGTTATTGGGACTAGCGGGAACGAGCAGTACTTC
CGVVIGTSGNEQYF
>TRBJ2-3|NA|TRBV3-1|15|NA
TGTGCCAGCAGGCTCTTACAGGGCAGCACAGATACGCAGTATTTT
CASRLLQGSTDTQYF
>TRBJ2-3|few|TRBV20-1|13|NA
TGCAGTGCCTTATTCATGGGTACAGATACGCAGTATTTT
CSALFMGTDTQYF
>TRBJ1-5|NA|TRBV4-1|15|NA
TGCGCCAGCAGCCAACGGCAAACAGAGAATCAGCCCCAGCATTTT
CASSQRQTENQPQHF
>TRBJ2-1|NA|TRBV7-9|14|NA
TGTGCCAGCAGCTTAGATCTCCTGGCTATCGAGCAGTTCTTC
CASSLDLLAIEQFF
>TRBJ2-7|NA|TRBV24-1|14|NA
TGTGCCACCAGCCTCGGGGCGGGCACCTACGAGCAGTACTTC
CATSLGAGTYEQYF
>TRBJ2-5|NA|TRBV24-1|15|NA
TGTGCCACCAGTGCTGGGCACTCCTCCCAAGAGACCCAGTACTTC
CATSAGHSSQETQYF
>TRBJ2-2|once|TRBV6-2/TRBV6-3|14|TRBD2
TGTGCCAGCAGTAGGGACTACTTGGGCGGGGAGCTGTTTTTT
CASSRDYLGGELFF
>TRBJ1-5|NA|TRBV9|14|NA
TGTGCCAGCAGCGTAGATCCAGTCGATCAGCCCCAGCATTTT
CASSVDPVDQPQHF
>TRBJ2-3|NA|TRBV5-1|15|NA
TGCGCCAGCAACCGGTGGAGTACGGGCACAGATACGCAGTATTTT
CASNRWSTGTDTQYF
>TRBJ2-1|many|TRBV7-9|14|NA
TGTGCCAGCAGACTCGGACCTGGGCACAATGAGCAGTTCTTC
CASRLGPGHNEQFF
>TRBJ1-1|NA|TRBV12-3/TRBV12-4|13|NA
TGTGCCAGCAGTTTCTTACTGGGCACTGAAGCTTTCTTT
CASSFLLGTEAFF
>TRBJ2-3|NA|TRBV27|19|TRBD2
TGTGCCAGCAGTACCCGGCTAGCGGGGGCCATAACTAGCGCAGATACGCAGTATTTT
CASSTRLAGAITSADTQYF
>TRBJ1-1|NA|TRBV20-1|15|NA
TGCAGTGCTAGTTATCGTGTGACAGCGAACACTGAAGCTTTCTTT
CSASYRVTANTEAFF
>TRBJ1-2|NA|TRBV20-1|15|NA
TGCAGTGCTAGAGCCGGGACGGGTTTTAACTATGACTACACCTTC
CSARAGTGFNYDYTF
>TRBJ1-1|NA|TRBV18|13|NA
TGTGCCAGCTCACTTGGACTTAGGCCTGAAGCTTTCTTT
CASSLGLRPEAFF
>TRBJ2-3|few|TRBV9|14|NA
TGTGCCAGCAGCGGTTCCGGGGCCCCGGATACGCAGTATTTT
CASSGSGAPDTQYF
>TRBJ2-7|many|TRBV29-1|15|TRBD1
TGCAGCGTTGAAGGGCCCAGGGGGCTCCCCTACGAGCAGTACTTC
CSVEGPRGLPYEQYF
>TRBJ2-3|few|TRBV7-9|17|TRBD2
TGTGCCAGCAGCCATATTCTAGCGGGGGAGGGCACAGATACGCAGTATTTT
CASSHILAGEGTDTQYF
>TRBJ2-1|NA|TRBV30|12|NA
TGTGCCTGGAGTGTTCCCTACAATGAGCAGTTCTTC
CAWSVPYNEQFF
>TRBJ2-1|few|TRBV4-1|16|TRBD2
TGCGCCAGCAGCCAAGGTTCCCCAGCGGGGTACAATGAGCAGTTCTTC
CASSQGSPAGYNEQFF
>TRBJ2-5|few|TRBV7-2|17|TRBD2
TGTGCCAGCAGCTTAGGCCTAGCGGGGGGTTTTTCGGAGACCCAGTACTTC
CASSLGLAGGFSETQYF
>TRBJ1-1|NA|TRBV5-4|16|TRBD1
TGTGCCAGCAGACCCGGGACAGGGGATATGGGCACTGAAGCTTTCTTT
CASRPGTGDMGTEAFF
>TRBJ2-3|few|TRBV7-8|12|NA
TGTGCCAGCAGCTCCCCTTTAGATACGCAGTATTTT
CASSSPLDTQYF
>TRBJ2-7|NA|TRBV28|13|NA
TGTGCCAGCAGTTCGGACCGCCGTGGGGAGCAGTACTTC
CASSSDRRGEQYF
>TRBJ2-3|once|TRBV7-2|16|TRBD2
TGTGCCAGCAGCTTAGCCCCAGCGGGAGTGGCAGATACGCAGTATTTT
CASSLAPAGVADTQYF
>TRBJ1-1|few|TRBV3-1|13|NA
TGTGCCAGCAGCCAGACACACCGCACTGAAGCTTTCTTT
CASSQTHRTEAFF
>TRBJ1-1|many|TRBV5-1|14|NA
TGTGCCAGCAGTTTGGAAGGGTGGAACACTGAAGCTTTCTTT
CASSLEGWNTEAFF
>TRBJ2-3|NA|TRBV9|15|TRBD2
TGTGCCAGCAGACCCATCGGGGGGGTCGCAGATACGCAGTATTTT
CASRPIGGVADTQYF
>TRBJ2-5|NA|TRBV28|13|NA
TGTGCCAGCAGTCGCGGATTCCAAGAGACCCAGTACTTC
CASSRGFQETQYF
>TRBJ2-7|few|TRBV30|16|NA
TGTGCCTGGAGTCGCTTGGATAACGGGCGATCCTACGAGCAGTACTTC
CAWSRLDNGRSYEQYF
>TRBJ2-3|NA|TRBV21-1|18|NA
TGTGCCAGCAGCACCAACCGTTCCCTTACGGGGGACACAGATACGCAGTATTTT
CASSTNRSLTGDTDTQYF
>TRBJ2-7|NA|TRBV6-1|13|TRBD1
TGTGCCAGCAGTGCACGGGACAGGGACGAGCAGTACTTC
CASSARDRDEQYF
>TRBJ2-4|few|TRBV4-2|15|TRBD2
TGTGCCAGCGGCCCGAGCGGGAGGGGAGGAAACATTCAGTACTTC
CASGPSGRGGNIQYF
>TRBJ2-6|NA|TRBV20-1|16|NA
TGCAGTGCTACACCAGGGAAGTGGTCTGGGGCCAACGTCCTGACTTTC
CSATPGKWSGANVLTF
>TRBJ2-4|NA|TRBV3-1|15|NA
TGTGCCAGCAGCCCCCTCTGGGGGAGCAAAAACATTCAGTACTTC
CASSPLWGSKNIQYF
>TRBJ1-1|NA|TRBV7-3|13|NA
TGTGCCAGCAGCCAGTGGGCGAACACTGAAGCTTTCTTT
CASSQWANTEAFF